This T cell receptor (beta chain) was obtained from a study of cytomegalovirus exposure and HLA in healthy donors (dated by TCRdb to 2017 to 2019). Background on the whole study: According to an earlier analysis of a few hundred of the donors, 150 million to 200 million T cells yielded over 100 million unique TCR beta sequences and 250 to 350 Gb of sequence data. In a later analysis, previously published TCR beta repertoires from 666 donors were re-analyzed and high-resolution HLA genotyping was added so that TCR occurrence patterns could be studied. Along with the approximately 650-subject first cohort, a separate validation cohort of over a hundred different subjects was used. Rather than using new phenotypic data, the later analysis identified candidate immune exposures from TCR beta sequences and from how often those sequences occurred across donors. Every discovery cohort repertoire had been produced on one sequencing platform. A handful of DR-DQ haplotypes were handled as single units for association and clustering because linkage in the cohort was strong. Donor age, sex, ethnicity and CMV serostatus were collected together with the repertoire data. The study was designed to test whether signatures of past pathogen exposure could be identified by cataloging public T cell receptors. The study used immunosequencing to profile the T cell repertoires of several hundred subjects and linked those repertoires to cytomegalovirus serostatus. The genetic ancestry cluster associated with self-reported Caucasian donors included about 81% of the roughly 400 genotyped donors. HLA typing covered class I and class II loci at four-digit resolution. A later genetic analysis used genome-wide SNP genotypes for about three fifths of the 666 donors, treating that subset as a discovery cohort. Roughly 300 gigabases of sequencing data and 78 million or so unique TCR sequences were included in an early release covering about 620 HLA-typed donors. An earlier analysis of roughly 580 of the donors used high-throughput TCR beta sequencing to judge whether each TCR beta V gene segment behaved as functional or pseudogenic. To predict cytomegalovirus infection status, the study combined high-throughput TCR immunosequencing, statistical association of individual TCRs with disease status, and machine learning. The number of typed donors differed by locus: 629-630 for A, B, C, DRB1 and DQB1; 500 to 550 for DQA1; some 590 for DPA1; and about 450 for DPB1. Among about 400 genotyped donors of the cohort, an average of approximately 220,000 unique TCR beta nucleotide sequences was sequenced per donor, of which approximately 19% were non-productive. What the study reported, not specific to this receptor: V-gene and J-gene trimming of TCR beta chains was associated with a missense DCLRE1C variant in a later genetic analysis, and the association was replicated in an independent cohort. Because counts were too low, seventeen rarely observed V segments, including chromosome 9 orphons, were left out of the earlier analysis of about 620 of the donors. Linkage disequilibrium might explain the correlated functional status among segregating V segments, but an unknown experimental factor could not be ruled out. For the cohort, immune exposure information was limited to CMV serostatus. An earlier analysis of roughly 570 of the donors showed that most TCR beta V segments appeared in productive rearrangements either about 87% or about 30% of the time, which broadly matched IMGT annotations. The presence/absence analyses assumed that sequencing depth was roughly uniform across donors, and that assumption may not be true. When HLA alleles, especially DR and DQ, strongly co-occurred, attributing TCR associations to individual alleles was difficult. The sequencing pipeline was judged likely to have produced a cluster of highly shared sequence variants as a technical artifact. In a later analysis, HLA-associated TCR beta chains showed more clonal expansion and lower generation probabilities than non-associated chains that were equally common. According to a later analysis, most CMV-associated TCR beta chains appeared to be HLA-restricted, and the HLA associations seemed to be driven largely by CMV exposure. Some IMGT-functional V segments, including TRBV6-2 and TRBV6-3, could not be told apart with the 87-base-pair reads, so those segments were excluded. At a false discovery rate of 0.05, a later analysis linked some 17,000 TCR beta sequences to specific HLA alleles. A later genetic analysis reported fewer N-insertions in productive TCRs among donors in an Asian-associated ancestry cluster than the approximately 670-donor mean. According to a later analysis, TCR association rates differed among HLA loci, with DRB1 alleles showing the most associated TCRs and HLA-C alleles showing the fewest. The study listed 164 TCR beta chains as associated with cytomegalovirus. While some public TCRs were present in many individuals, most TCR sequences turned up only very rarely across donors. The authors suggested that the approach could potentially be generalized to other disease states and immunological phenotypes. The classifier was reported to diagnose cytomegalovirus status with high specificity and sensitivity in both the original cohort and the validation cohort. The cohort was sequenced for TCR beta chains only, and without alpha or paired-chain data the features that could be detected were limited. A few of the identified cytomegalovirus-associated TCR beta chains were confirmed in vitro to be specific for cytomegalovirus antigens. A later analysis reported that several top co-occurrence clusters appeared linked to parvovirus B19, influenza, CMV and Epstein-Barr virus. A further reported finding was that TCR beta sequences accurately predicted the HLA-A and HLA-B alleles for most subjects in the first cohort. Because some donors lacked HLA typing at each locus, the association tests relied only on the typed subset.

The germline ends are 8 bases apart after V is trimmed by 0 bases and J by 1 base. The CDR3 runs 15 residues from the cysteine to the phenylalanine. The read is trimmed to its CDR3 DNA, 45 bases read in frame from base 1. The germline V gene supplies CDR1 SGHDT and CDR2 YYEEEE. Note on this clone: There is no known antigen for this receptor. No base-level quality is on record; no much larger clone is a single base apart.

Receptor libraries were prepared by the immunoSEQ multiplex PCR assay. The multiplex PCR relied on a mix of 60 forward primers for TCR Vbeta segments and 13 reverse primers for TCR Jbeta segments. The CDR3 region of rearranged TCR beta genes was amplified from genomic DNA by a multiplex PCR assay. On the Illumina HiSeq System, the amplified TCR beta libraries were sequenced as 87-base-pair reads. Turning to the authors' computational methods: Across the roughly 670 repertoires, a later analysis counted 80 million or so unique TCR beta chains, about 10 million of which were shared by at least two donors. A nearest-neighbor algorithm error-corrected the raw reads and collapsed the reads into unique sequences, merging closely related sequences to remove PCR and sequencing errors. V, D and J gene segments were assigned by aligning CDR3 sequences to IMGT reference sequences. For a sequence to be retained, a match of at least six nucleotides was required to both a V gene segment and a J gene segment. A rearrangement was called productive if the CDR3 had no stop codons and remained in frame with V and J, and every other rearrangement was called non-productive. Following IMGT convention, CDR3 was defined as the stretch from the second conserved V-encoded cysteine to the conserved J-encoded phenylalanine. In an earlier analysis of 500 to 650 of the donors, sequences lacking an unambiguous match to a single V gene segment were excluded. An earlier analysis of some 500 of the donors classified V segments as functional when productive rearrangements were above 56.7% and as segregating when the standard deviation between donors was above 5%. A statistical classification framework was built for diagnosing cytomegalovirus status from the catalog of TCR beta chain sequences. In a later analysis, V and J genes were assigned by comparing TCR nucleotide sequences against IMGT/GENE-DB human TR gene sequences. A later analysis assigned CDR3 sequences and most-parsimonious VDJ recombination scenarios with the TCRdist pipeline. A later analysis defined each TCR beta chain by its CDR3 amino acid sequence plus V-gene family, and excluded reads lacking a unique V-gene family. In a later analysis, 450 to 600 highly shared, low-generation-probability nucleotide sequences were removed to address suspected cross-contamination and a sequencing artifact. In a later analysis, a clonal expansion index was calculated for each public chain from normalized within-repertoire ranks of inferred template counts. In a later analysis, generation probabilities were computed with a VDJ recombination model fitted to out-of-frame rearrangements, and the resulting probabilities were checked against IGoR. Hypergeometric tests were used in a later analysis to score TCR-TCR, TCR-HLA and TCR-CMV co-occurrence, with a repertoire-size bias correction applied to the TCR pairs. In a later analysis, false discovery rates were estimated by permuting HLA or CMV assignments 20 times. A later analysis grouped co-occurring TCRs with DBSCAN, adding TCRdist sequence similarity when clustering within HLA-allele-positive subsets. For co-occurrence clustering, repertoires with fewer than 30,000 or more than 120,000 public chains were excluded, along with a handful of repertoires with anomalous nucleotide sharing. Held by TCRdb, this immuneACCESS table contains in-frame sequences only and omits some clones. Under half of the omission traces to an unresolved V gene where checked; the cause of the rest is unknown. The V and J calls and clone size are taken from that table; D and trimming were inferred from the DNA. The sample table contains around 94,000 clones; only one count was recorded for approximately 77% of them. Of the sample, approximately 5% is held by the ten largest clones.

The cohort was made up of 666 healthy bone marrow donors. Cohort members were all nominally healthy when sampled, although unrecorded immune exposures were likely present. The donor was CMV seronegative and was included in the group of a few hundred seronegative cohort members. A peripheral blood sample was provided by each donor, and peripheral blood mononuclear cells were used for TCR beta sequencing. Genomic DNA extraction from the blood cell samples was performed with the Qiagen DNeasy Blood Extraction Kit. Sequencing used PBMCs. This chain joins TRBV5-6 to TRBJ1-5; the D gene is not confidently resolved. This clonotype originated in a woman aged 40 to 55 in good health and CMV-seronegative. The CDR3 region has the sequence CASSLGWRSNQPQHF. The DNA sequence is TGTGCCAGCAGCTTGGGGTGGAGAAGCAATCAGCCCCAGCATTTT.